The clone carrying this T cell receptor beta chain appeared many times. Antigen specificity is unknown. This entry belongs to a study of T-cell reconstitution after alpha-beta-depleted transplantation in children. Study conclusions and caveats: Once a year had passed after transplant, T-cell counts and diversity came mostly from newly produced T cells. Several patients had high TCRbeta diversity at day 60; it came from surviving recipient T cells and thymic progenitors. Several hundred expanded graft clones reportedly gave rise to the alpha-beta T cells present about two months after transplant.

Preparation of the TCRbeta library involved a method that used unique molecular identifiers. From the PCR reads, TCRdb called clonotypes with MiXCR, one entry per CDR3 protein. The sample contains roughly 240,000 distinct CDR3 sequences, around 7.5% of which appear only once. Germline CDR1 reads DFQATT; CDR2 reads SNEGSKA (reference sequence). After removal of 0 bases from V and 0 bases from J, the junction contained 13 bases not matched to a gene. The CDR3 length is 20 residues. The chain uses TRBV20-1 and TRBJ2-1; 11 bases are shared with TRBD2. The TCR sequence derives from a male patient between 5 and 17 years old who had a stem cell transplant for acute lymphoblastic leukemia, so the T cells may come from the graft donor. Sequenced material: PBMCs, mostly from graft donor cells, taken 180 days after TCRalphabeta/CD19-depleted stem cell transplant. CDR3 DNA: TGCAGTGCTAGAGATCACAGTCCCGGGACTAGCGGAAACTCCTACAATGAGCAGTTCTTC. It specifies CSARDHSPGTSGNSYNEQFF.